Listed below are T cell receptor beta chains from one sample, sequenced in a study of T cell responses to AZD1222 COVID-19 vaccine. Clones were sequenced by immunoSEQ multiplex PCR, and TCRdb holds only the in-frame ones, with some missing. Here the sample spans about 130,000 clones, around 94% being singletons. The specimen comprised peripheral blood, sampled on day 0 of AZD1222 vaccination. Receptor source: an adult in good health. CDR3s include the opening cysteine and the closing phenylalanine or tryptophan. A D gene is named only where the DNA matches it firmly.

j_call: TRBJ1-1
cdr3_length: 16
d_call: -
v_call: TRBV6-5
cdr3_nt: TGTGCCAGCAGTTACCTTTCAAAGGCCCTGAACACTGAAGCTTTCTTT
cdr3_aa: CASSYLSKALNTEAFF

j_call: TRBJ1-6
cdr3_length: 15
d_call: -
v_call: TRBV30
cdr3_nt: TGTGCCTGGAGGACAGCGAGCTCCTATAATTCACCCCTCCACTTT
cdr3_aa: CAWRTASSYNSPLHF

j_call: TRBJ2-1
cdr3_length: 15
d_call: -
v_call: TRBV15
cdr3_nt: TGTGCCACCAGCATACAGGACTTAGGATACAATGAGCAGTTCTTC
cdr3_aa: CATSIQDLGYNEQFF

j_call: TRBJ2-1
cdr3_length: 14
d_call: TRBD2
v_call: TRBV6-5
cdr3_nt: TGTGCCAGCAGTCCCGGGACTAGATGGAATGAGCAGTTCTTC
cdr3_aa: CASSPGTRWNEQFF

j_call: TRBJ2-7
cdr3_length: 14
d_call: -
v_call: TRBV7-9
cdr3_nt: TGTGCCAGCGGGGTGGGGACTGGAACCTACGAGCAGTACTTC
cdr3_aa: CASGVGTGTYEQYF

j_call: TRBJ1-1
cdr3_length: 13
d_call: -
v_call: TRBV5-1
cdr3_nt: TGCGCCAGCAGCTTGAGAGGGGGCACTGAAGCTTTCTTT
cdr3_aa: CASSLRGGTEAFF

j_call: TRBJ1-1
cdr3_length: 16
d_call: -
v_call: TRBV27
cdr3_nt: TGTGCCAGCAGTTTCTTTCTCGGGGGCTCAGGCACTGAAGCTTTCTTT
cdr3_aa: CASSFFLGGSGTEAFF

j_call: TRBJ2-1
cdr3_length: 16
d_call: TRBD2
v_call: TRBV10-3
cdr3_nt: TGTGCCATCAGTTCCGGAACTAGCGGGAGTTATAATGAGCAGTTCTTC
cdr3_aa: CAISSGTSGSYNEQFF

j_call: TRBJ2-7
cdr3_length: 15
d_call: -
v_call: TRBV5-1
cdr3_nt: TGCGCCAGCAGCCCCCAGTCAGGTTCATCCTACGAGCAGTACTTC
cdr3_aa: CASSPQSGSSYEQYF

j_call: TRBJ1-1
cdr3_length: 10
d_call: -
v_call: TRBV24-1
cdr3_nt: TGTGCCACCAGTGACAGTGAAGCTTTCTTT
cdr3_aa: CATSDSEAFF

j_call: TRBJ2-3
cdr3_length: 14
d_call: -
v_call: TRBV5-4
cdr3_nt: TGTGCCAGCAGCTCGGGCCAGGATACAGATACGCAGTATTTT
cdr3_aa: CASSSGQDTDTQYF

j_call: TRBJ1-2
cdr3_length: 15
d_call: -
v_call: TRBV11-2
cdr3_nt: TGTGCCAGCAGCTTCCCAGGAGGCTCAAGCTATGGCTACACCTTC
cdr3_aa: CASSFPGGSSYGYTF

j_call: TRBJ2-1
cdr3_length: 12
d_call: -
v_call: TRBV19
cdr3_nt: TGTGCCAGTAGGATTAAGGGAAATGAGCAGTTCTTC
cdr3_aa: CASRIKGNEQFF

j_call: TRBJ2-7
cdr3_length: 17
d_call: TRBD2
v_call: TRBV4-1
cdr3_nt: TGCGCCAGCAGCCAAGGGAGGGGGACTAGCGGGAGGTACGAGCAGTACTTC
cdr3_aa: CASSQGRGTSGRYEQYF

j_call: TRBJ2-1
cdr3_length: 15
d_call: TRBD1
v_call: TRBV18
cdr3_nt: TGTGCCAGCTCACCCAGAGACAGGGGACACAATGAGCAGTTCTTC
cdr3_aa: CASSPRDRGHNEQFF

j_call: TRBJ1-2
cdr3_length: 19
d_call: TRBD1
v_call: TRBV28
cdr3_nt: TGTGCCAGCAGTTTAACGTACCTTTTGCCCAGGGGGACAGTCTATGGCTACACCTTC
cdr3_aa: CASSLTYLLPRGTVYGYTF

j_call: TRBJ2-1
cdr3_length: 13
d_call: -
v_call: TRBV19
cdr3_nt: TGTGCCTCCGGGGGTGGTGCATACAATGAGCAGTTCTTC
cdr3_aa: CASGGGAYNEQFF

j_call: TRBJ1-1
cdr3_length: 13
d_call: -
v_call: TRBV4-3
cdr3_nt: TGCGCCAGCAGCCCCGAGCCCCACACTGAAGCTTTCTTT
cdr3_aa: CASSPEPHTEAFF

j_call: TRBJ2-4
cdr3_length: 11
d_call: -
v_call: TRBV20-1
cdr3_nt: TGCAGTGGAAGAGCTGCACACATTCAGTACTTC
cdr3_aa: CSGRAAHIQYF

j_call: TRBJ2-5
cdr3_length: 14
d_call: -
v_call: TRBV27
cdr3_nt: TGTGCCAGCAAGTCCCTCGGGGACCAAGAGACCCAGTACTTC
cdr3_aa: CASKSLGDQETQYF

j_call: TRBJ2-7
cdr3_length: 13
d_call: -
v_call: TRBV18
cdr3_nt: TGTGCCAGCTCACCGACAGCTACCTACGAGCAGTACTTC
cdr3_aa: CASSPTATYEQYF

j_call: TRBJ1-5
cdr3_length: 15
d_call: -
v_call: TRBV19
cdr3_nt: TGTGCCAGTAGTATAGGCAGGGGTAGCAATCAGCCCCAGCATTTT
cdr3_aa: CASSIGRGSNQPQHF

j_call: TRBJ2-1
cdr3_length: 15
d_call: -
v_call: TRBV6-5
cdr3_nt: TGTGCCAGCAGAGTTACTGGGAGCTCCTACAATGAGCAGTTCTTC
cdr3_aa: CASRVTGSSYNEQFF

j_call: TRBJ2-7
cdr3_length: 15
d_call: -
v_call: TRBV6-5
cdr3_nt: TGTGCCAGCAGGGTTGACAGGTATAATATGAACGAGCAGTACTTC
cdr3_aa: CASRVDRYNMNEQYF

j_call: TRBJ2-1
cdr3_length: 15
d_call: TRBD2
v_call: TRBV2
cdr3_nt: TGTGCCAGCAGACCGATAGCGGGAGGGCACAATGAGCAGTTCTTC
cdr3_aa: CASRPIAGGHNEQFF

j_call: TRBJ2-3
cdr3_length: 17
d_call: TRBD2
v_call: TRBV4-1
cdr3_nt: TGCGCCAGCAGCCAAGTCTCTGCGGGAGTCGGTGCAGATACGCAGTATTTT
cdr3_aa: CASSQVSAGVGADTQYF

j_call: TRBJ1-1
cdr3_length: 14
d_call: -
v_call: TRBV7-2
cdr3_nt: TGTGCCAGCAGCTTAAAGGCCTTGAACACTGAAGCTTTCTTT
cdr3_aa: CASSLKALNTEAFF

j_call: TRBJ2-6
cdr3_length: 15
d_call: TRBD1
v_call: TRBV28
cdr3_nt: TGTGCCGCCGGGACAGGGGGCTTTGGGGCCAACGTCCTGACTTTC
cdr3_aa: CAAGTGGFGANVLTF

j_call: TRBJ2-7
cdr3_length: 14
d_call: -
v_call: TRBV6-6
cdr3_nt: TGTGCCAGCAGTTCCCACCCACGTACCTACGAGCAGTACTTC
cdr3_aa: CASSSHPRTYEQYF